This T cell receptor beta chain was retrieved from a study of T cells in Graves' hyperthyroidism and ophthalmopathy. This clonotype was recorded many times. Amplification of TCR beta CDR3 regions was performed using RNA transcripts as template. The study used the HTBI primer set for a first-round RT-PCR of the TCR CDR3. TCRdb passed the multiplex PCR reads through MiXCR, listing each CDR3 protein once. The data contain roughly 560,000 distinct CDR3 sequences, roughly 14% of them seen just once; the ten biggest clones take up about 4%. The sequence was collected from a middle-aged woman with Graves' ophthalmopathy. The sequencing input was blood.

This chain's CDR3 is CASSQGMQETQYF. In nucleotides, the CDR3 is TGTGCCAGCAGCCAGGGGATGCAAGAGACCCAGTACTTC. The chain links TRBV12-3 or TRBV12-4 to TRBJ2-5; the D gene is possibly TRBD1 (6 bases). The CDR3 loop spans 13 amino acids. The V end was cut by 6 bases, the J end by 2 bases, with 10 bases between.